The clone carrying this T cell receptor beta chain was seen repeatedly, ten times or more. What it binds is not known. Per the original methods: Building a distant-metastasis classifier for papillary thyroid cancer drew on CDR3 differences across clinicopathological groups. TCRdb ran MiXCR on the PCR reads. The authors' filters were not applied to this entry. The table shows about 17,000 clones, with about 33% occurring only once. This sample stems from a study of metastatic and nonmetastatic thyroid tumors. Study-level information: Thyroid patients, malignant and benign, had repertoires compared across blood and tumor or nodule tissue. Study-wide results and limits: Across blood and tumor, TCR beta diversity in malignant thyroid tumors was reportedly significantly higher than in benign nodules.

The length of the CDR3 is 14 residues. Between the trimmed V and J ends, which lost 5 bases and 0 bases, there was a span of 10 bases. Germline V lookup: CDR1 SGHTA, CDR2 FQGTGA. Ahead of thyroid surgery, no patient had received treatment of any kind. The receptor was derived from a female donor with papillary thyroid cancer or a benign thyroid nodule (not recorded which). Some clones in this sample may be carry-over from other donors' samples. The chain employs TRBV7-3 and TRBJ1-1; D is uncertain. Specimen: tumor tissue. CDR3 sequence: CASSLEPMNTEAFF. In nucleotides, the CDR3 is TGTGCCAGCAGCCTGGAGCCGATGAACACTGAAGCTTTCTTT.